The T cell receptor (beta chain) described here comes from a study of T cells in tuberculosis. The repertoire was sequenced with immunoSEQ multiplex PCR; TCRdb's copy has only in-frame clones and lacks some. The sample has tens of thousands of clones, roughly 95% seen once. Trimming at V came to 0 bases and at J to 12 bases, leaving 5 bases not matched to a gene. This CDR3 has 14 amino acids. Germline CDR1 reads MGHRA; CDR2 reads YSYEKL. Time point given: new active TB diagnosis, blood taken before or within 7 days of starting treatment. Sequenced here: PBMCs, sampled at tuberculosis diagnosis. This chain joins TRBV4-1 and TRBJ1-6, with 7 bases lining up with TRBD1. The sequence derives from an adult with tuberculosis. The CDR3 loop reads CASSQETGNGPLHF. The DNA of the CDR3 is TGCGCCAGCAGCCAAGAGACAGGGAACGGACCCCTCCACTTT.